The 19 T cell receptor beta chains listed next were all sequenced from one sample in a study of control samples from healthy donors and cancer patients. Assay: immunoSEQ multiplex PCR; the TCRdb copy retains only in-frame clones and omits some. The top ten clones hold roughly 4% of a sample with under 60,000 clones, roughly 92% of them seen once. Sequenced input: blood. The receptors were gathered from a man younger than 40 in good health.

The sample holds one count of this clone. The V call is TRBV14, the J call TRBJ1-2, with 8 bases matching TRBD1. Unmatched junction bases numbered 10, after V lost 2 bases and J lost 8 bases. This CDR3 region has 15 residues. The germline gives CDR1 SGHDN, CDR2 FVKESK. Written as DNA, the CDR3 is TGTGCCAGCAGCCAAAACAGGGGGTTTTCGGGCGGCTACACCTTC. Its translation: CASSQNRGFSGGYTF.

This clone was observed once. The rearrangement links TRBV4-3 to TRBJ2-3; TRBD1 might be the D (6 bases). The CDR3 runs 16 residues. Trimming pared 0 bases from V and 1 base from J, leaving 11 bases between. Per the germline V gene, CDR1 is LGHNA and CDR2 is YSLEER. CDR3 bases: TGCGCCAGCAGCCAAGATCAGGGGCAGCGCACAGATACGCAGTATTTT. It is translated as CASSQDQGQRTDTQYF.

The CDR3 reads CSVDGAADTQYF. CDR3 in DNA: TGCAGCGTTGACGGGGCGGCAGATACGCAGTATTTT. J is TRBJ2-3 and V is TRBV29-1, with D perhaps assigned TRBD1 or TRBD2 (5 bases each). Trimming pared 3 bases from V and 4 bases from J, leaving 8 bases between. The CDR3 extends over 12 amino acids. From germline, CDR1 is SQVTM and CDR2 ANQGSEA.

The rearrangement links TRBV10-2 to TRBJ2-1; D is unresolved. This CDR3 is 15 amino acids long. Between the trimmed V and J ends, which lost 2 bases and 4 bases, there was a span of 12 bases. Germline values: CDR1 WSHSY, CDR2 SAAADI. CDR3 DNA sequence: TGCGCCAGCAGTGAGGGGGAAGGCCCATACAATGAGCAGTTCTTC. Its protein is CASSEGEGPYNEQFF.

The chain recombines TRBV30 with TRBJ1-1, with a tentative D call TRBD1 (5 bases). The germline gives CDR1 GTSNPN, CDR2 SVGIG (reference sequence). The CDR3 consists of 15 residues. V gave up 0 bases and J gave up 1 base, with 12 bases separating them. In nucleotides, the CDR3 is TGTGCCTGGAGTGTAGGGCCGGGGACGAACACTGAAGCTTTCTTT. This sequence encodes CAWSVGPGTNTEAFF.

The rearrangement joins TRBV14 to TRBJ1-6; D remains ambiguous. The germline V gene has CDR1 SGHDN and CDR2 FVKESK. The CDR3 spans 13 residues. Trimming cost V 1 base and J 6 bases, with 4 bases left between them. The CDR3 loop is CASSQVFNSPLHF. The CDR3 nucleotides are TGTGCCAGCAGCCAAGTATTTAATTCACCCCTCCACTTT.

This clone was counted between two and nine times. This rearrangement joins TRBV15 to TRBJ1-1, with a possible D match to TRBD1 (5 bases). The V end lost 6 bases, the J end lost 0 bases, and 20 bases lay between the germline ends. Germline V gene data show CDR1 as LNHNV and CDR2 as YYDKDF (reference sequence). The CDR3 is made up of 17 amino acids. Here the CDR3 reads CATRPTNRSTLNTEAFF. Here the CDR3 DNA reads TGTGCCACCAGACCCACGAACAGGTCCACCTTGAACACTGAAGCTTTCTTT.

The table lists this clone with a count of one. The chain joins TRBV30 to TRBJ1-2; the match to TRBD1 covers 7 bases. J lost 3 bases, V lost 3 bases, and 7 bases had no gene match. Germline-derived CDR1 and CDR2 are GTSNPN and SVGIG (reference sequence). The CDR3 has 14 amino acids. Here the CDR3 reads CAWRVGQGDYGYTF. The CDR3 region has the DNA TGTGCCTGGAGAGTGGGGCAGGGGGACTATGGCTACACCTTC.

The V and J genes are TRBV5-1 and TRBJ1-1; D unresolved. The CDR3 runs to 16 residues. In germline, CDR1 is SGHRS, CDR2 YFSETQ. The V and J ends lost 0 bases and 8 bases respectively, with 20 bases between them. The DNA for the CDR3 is TGCGCCAGCAGCTTGGGGGTCCCGGGTCGACAATCGGAAGCTTTCTTT. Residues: CASSLGVPGRQSEAFF.

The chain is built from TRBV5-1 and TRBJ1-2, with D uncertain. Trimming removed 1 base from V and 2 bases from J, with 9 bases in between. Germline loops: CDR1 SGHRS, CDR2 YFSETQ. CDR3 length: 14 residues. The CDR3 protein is CASSLSRANYGYTF. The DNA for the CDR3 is TGCGCCAGCAGCTTGTCCAGAGCCAACTATGGCTACACCTTC.

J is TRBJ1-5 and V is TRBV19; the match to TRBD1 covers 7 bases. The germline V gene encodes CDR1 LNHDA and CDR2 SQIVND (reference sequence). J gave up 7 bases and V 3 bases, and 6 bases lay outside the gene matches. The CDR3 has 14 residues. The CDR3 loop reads CASSIGTAPQPQHF. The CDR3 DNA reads TGTGCCAGTAGTATCGGGACAGCCCCCCAGCCCCAGCATTTT. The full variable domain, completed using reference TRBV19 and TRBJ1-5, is DGGITQSPKYLFRKEGQNVTLSCEQNLNHDAMYWYRQDPGQGLRLIYYSQIVNDFQKGDIAEGYSVSREKKESFPLTVTSAQKNPTAFYLCASSIGTAPQPQHFGDGTRLSIL.

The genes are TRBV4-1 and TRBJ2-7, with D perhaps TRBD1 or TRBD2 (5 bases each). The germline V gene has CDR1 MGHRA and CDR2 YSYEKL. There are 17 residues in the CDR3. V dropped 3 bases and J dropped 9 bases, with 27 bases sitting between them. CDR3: CASSHLDLGLAYGTQYF. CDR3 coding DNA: TGCGCCAGCAGCCATCTCGATTTAGGGCTAGCATATGGGACGCAGTACTTC.

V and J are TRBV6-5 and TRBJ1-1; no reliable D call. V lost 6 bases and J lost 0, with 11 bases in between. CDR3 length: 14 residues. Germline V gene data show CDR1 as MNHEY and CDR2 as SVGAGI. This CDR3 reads CASSRTEMNTEAFF. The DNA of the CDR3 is TGTGCCAGCAGCCGTACCGAAATGAACACTGAAGCTTTCTTT.

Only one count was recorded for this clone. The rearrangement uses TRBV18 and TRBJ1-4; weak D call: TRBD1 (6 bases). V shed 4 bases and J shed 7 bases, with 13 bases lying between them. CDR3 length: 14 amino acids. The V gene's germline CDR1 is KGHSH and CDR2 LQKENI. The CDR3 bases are TGTGCCAGCTCACTTGACAGGAATGGTGAAAAACTGTTTTTT. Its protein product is CASSLDRNGEKLFF.

CDR3 loop: CASSATGHNSPLHF. CDR3 DNA sequence: TGTGCCAGCAGCGCTACAGGGCATAATTCACCCCTCCACTTT. The chain has TRBV9 and TRBJ1-6; a weak D match, TRBD1 (6 bases). Between the trimmed V and J ends, which lost 3 bases and 5 bases, there was a span of 9 bases. There are 14 residues in the CDR3. The V gene's germline CDR1 is SGDLS and CDR2 YYNGEE.

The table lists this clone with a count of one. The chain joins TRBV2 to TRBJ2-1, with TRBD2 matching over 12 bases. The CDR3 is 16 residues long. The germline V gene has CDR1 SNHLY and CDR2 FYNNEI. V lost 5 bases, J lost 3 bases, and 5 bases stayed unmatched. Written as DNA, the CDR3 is TGTGCCAGCAGTCCCAGGACTAGCGGGAACTACAATGAGCAGTTCTTC. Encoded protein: CASSPRTSGNYNEQFF.

The CDR3 protein is CASTWEGKLFF. In DNA form, the CDR3 reads TGTGCCAGCACCTGGGAAGGAAAACTGTTTTTT. The rearrangement uses TRBV2 and TRBJ1-4, with D uncertain. Trimming shortened V by 7 bases and J by 10 bases, and 10 bases separated the two germline ends. The CDR3 extends over 11 amino acids. Germline values: CDR1 SNHLY, CDR2 FYNNEI.

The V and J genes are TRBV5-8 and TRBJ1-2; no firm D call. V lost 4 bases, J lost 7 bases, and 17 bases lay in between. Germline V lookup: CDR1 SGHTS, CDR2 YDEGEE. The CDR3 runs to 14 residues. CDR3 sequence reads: CASSTGLQVGGYTF. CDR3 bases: TGTGCCAGCAGCACCGGTCTCCAAGTTGGTGGCTACACCTTC.

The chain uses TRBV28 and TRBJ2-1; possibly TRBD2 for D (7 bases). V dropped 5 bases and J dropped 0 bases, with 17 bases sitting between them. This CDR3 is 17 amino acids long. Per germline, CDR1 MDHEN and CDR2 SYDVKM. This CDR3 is CASSPPVGGGSYNEQFF. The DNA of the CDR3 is TGTGCCAGCAGTCCGCCCGTGGGAGGGGGCTCCTACAATGAGCAGTTCTTC. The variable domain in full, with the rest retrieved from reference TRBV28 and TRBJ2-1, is DVKVTQSSRYLVKRTGEKVFLECVQDMDHENMFWYRQDPGLGLRLIYFSYDVKMKEKGDIPEGYSVSREKKERFSLILESASTNQTSMYLCASSPPVGGGSYNEQFFGPGTRLTVL.